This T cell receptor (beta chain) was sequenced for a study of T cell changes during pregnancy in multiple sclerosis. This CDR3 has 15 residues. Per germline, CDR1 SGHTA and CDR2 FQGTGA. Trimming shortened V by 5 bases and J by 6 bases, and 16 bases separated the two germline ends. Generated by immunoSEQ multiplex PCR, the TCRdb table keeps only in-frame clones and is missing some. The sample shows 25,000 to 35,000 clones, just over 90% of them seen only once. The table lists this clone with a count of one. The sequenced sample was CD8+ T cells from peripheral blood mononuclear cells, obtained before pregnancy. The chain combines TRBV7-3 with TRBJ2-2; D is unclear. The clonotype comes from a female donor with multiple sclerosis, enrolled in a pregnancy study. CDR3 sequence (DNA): TGTGCCAGCAGCCCCTTTAGCCCTCCACCCGGGGAGCTGTTTTTT. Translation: CASSPFSPPPGELFF.